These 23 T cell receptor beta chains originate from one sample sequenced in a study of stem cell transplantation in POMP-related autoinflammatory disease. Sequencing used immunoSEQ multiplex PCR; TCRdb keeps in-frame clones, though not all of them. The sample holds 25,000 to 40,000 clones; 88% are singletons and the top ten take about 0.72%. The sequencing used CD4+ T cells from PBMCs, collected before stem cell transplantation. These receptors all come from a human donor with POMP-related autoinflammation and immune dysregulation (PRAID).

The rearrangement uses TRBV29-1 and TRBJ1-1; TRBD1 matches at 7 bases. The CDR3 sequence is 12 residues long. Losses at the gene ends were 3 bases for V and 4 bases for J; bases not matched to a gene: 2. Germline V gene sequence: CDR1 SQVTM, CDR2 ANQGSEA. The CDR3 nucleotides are TGCAGCGTTGACCAGGGGGGCACTGAAGCTTTCTTT. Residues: CSVDQGGTEAFF.

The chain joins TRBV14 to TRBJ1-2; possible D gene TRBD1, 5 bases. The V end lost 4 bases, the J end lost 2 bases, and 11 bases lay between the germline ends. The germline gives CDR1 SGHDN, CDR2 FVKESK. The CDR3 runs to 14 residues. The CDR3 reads CASSRGTPNYGYTF. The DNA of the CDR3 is TGTGCCAGCAGCCGAGGGACCCCGAACTATGGCTACACCTTC. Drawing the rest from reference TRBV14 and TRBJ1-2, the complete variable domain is EAGVTQFPSHSVIEKGQTVTLRCDPISGHDNLYWYRRVMGKEIKFLLHFVKESKQDESGMPNNRFLAERTGGTYSTLKVQPAELEDSGVYFCASSRGTPNYGYTFGSGTRLTVV.

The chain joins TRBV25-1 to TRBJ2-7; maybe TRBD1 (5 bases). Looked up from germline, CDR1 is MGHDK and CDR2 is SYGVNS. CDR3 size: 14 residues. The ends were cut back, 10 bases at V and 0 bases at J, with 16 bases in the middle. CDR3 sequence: CAILPDNFSYEQYF. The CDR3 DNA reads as TGTGCCATCCTCCCGGACAATTTCTCCTACGAGCAGTACTTC.

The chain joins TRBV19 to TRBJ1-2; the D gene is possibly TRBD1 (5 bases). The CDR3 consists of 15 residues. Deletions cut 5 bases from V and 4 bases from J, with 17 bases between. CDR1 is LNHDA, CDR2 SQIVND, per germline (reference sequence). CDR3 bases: TGTGCCAGTAGTTCCCCCTTCGACAGACCCTATGGCTACACCTTC. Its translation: CASSSPFDRPYGYTF. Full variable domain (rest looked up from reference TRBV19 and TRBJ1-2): DGGITQSPKYLFRKEGQNVTLSCEQNLNHDAMYWYRQDPGQGLRLIYYSQIVNDFQKGDIAEGYSVSREKKESFPLTVTSAQKNPTAFYLCASSSPFDRPYGYTFGSGTRLTVV.

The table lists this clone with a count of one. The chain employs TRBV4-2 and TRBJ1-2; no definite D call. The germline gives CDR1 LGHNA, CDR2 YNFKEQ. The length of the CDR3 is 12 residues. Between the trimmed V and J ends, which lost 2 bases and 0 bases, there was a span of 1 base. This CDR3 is CASSQSNYGYTF. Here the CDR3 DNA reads TGTGCCAGCAGCCAATCTAACTATGGCTACACCTTC.

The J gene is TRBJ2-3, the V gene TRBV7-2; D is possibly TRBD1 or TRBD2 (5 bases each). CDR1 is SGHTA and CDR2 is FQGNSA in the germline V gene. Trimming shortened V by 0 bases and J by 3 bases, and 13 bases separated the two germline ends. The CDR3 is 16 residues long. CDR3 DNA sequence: TGTGCCAGCAGCTTAGCGTGGCTAGCAGGGACAGATACGCAGTATTTT. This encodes CASSLAWLAGTDTQYF.

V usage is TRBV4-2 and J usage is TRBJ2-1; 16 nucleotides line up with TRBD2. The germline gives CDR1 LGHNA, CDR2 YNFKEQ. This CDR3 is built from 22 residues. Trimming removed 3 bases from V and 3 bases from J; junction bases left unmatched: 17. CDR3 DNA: TGTGCCAGCAGCCAGGCAACGACACCGGGACTAGCGGGGGGGAATTACTACAATGAGCAGTTCTTC. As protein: CASSQATTPGLAGGNYYNEQFF.

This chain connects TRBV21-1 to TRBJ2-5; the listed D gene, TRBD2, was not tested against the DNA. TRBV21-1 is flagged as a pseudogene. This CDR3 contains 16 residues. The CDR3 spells CASSKEEWEPQETQYF. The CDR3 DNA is TGTGCCAGCAGCAAAGAAGAGTGGGAGCCCCAAGAGACCCAGTACTTC.

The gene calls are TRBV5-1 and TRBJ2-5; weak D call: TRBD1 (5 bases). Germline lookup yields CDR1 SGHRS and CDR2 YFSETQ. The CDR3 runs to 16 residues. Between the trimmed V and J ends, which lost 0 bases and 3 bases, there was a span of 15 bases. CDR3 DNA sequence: TGCGCCAGCAGCTTGGGTTTGATTAGGGGTGAAGAGACCCAGTACTTC. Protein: CASSLGLIRGEETQYF.

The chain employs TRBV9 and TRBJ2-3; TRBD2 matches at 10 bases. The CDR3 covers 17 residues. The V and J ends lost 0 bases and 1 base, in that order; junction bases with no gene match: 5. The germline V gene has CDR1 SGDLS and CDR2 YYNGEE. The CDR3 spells CASSVAPTSGGTDTQYF. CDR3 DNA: TGTGCCAGCAGCGTAGCCCCTACTAGCGGGGGCACAGATACGCAGTATTTT.

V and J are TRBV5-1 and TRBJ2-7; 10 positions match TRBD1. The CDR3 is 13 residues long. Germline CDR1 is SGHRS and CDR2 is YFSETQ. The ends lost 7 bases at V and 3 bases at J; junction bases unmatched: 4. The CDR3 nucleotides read TGCGCCAGCGGGACAGGGGACCTCTACGAGCAGTACTTC. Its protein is CASGTGDLYEQYF.

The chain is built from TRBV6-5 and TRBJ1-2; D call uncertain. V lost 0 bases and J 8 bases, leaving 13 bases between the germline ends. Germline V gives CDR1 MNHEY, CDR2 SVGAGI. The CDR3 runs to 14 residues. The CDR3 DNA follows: TGTGCCAGCAGTTACTCGCAAGCCTTCGGGGGCTACACCTTC. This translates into CASSYSQAFGGYTF.

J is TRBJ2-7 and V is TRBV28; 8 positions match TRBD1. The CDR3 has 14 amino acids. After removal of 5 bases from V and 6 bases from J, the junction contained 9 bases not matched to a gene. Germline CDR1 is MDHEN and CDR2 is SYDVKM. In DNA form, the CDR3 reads TGTGCCAGCAGTGAGGACAGGGCCCTTCCCGAGCAGTACTTC. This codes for CASSEDRALPEQYF.

CDR3 sequence (DNA): TGTGCCAGCAGTGTCTTCTCTGGAAACACCATATATTTT. This sequence encodes CASSVFSGNTIYF. This chain uses TRBV6-1 with TRBJ1-3; D remains unclear. The CDR3 consists of 13 residues. With 4 bases removed from V and 0 bases from J, the gap between germline ends came to 4 bases. Germline lookup yields CDR1 MNHNS and CDR2 SASEGT.

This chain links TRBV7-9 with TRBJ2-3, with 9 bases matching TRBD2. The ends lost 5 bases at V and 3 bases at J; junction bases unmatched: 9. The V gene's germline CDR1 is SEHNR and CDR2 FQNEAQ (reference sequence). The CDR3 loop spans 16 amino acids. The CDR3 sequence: CASSPESTSGTDTQYF. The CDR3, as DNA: TGTGCCAGCAGCCCAGAGTCCACTAGCGGGACAGATACGCAGTATTTT.

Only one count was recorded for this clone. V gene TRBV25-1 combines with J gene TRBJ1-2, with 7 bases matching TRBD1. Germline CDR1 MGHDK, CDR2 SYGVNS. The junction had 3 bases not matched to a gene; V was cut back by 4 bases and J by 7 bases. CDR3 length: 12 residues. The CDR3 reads CASSAGDSGYTF. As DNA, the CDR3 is TGTGCCAGCAGTGCAGGGGACAGTGGCTACACCTTC.

For the CDR3, the DNA is TGTGCCAGCAGTCGAGGGGACTGGCGCTACAATGAGCAGTTCTTC. Residues: CASSRGDWRYNEQFF. The chain couples TRBV28 to TRBJ2-1, with D possibly being TRBD2 (6 bases). The V end was cut by 5 bases, the J end by 3 bases, with 14 bases between. Looked up from germline, CDR1 is MDHEN and CDR2 is SYDVKM. The CDR3 contains 15 residues.

This chain's CDR3 is CASSFWPTDTQYF. In nucleotides, the CDR3 is TGTGCCAGCAGCTTCTGGCCTACAGATACGCAGTATTTT. The chain uses TRBV7-2 and TRBJ2-3; unclear D gene. Trimming shortened V by 3 bases and J by 3 bases, and 7 bases separated the two germline ends. CDR1 is SGHTA, CDR2 FQGNSA, per germline. This CDR3 region has 13 residues.

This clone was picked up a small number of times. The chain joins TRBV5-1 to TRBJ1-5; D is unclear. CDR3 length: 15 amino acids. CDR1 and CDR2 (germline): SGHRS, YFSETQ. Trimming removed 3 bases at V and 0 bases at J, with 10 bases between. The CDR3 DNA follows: TGCGCCAGCAGCTGGTCGGGGAATAGCAATCAGCCCCAGCATTTT. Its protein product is CASSWSGNSNQPQHF.

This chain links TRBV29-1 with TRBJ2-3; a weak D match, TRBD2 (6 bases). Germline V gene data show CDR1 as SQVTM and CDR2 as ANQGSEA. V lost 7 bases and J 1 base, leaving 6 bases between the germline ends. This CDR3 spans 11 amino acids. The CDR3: CSGGGTDTQYF. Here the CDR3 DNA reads TGCAGCGGGGGGGGCACAGATACGCAGTATTTT.

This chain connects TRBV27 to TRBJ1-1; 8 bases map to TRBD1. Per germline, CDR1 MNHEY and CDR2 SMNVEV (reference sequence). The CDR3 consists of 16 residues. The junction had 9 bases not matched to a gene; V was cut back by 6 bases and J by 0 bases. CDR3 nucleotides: TGTGCCAGCAGGGCCACCCGGGACAGGATGAACACTGAAGCTTTCTTT. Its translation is CASRATRDRMNTEAFF.

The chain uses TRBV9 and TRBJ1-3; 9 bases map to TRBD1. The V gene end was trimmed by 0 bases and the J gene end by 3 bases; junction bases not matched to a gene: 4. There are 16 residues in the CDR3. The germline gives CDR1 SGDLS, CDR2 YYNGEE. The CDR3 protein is CASSVAPTGGGNTIYF. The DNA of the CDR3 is TGTGCCAGCAGCGTAGCGCCGACAGGGGGTGGAAACACCATATATTTT. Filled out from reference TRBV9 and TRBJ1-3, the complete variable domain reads DSGVTQTPKHLITATGQRVTLRCSPRSGDLSVYWYQQSLDQGLQFLIQYYNGEERAKGNILERFSAQQFPDLHSELNLSSLELGDSALYFCASSVAPTGGGNTIYFGEGSWLTVV.

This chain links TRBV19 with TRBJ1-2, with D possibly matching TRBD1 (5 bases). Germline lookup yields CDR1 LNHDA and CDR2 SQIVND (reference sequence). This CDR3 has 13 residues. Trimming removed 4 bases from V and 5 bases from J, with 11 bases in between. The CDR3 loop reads CASSSLGGYGYTF. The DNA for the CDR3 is TGTGCCAGTAGTAGCCTCGGGGGGTATGGCTACACCTTC.